This entry is about one T cell receptor beta chain. CDR3 size: 16 residues. V shed 0 bases and J shed 1 base, with 13 bases lying between them. The germline V gene encodes CDR1 MGHRA and CDR2 YSYEKL. These data belong to a study of blood T cell repertoires in COVID-19. Original methodology: The assay estimated nucleated cells by amplifying reference gene primers. Sequencing used immunoSEQ multiplex PCR; TCRdb keeps in-frame clones, though not all of them. D and trimming were read from the DNA, whereas the V and J calls and clone size are those reported in that table. Of around 300,000 clones in the sample, 89% were seen once.

This sequence joins TRBV4-1 and TRBJ2-7, with D perhaps matching TRBD2 (5 bases). The sample taken for sequencing was PBMCs or T cells enriched from blood (not recorded which). This TCR derives from a woman aged 25 to 45 who had recovered from COVID-19. The CDR3 spells CASSQEVAGRSYEQYF. In DNA form, the CDR3 reads TGCGCCAGCAGCCAAGAAGTGGCGGGCCGATCCTACGAGCAGTACTTC.